The clone carrying this TCR beta chain was counted a few times. Time point noted: sample taken at primary tumor resection. No cell sorting; template was whole RNA from tumor, lung tissue or PBMC. TCRdb redid the calling of the 5' RACE reads with MiXCR, one entry per CDR3 protein. The sample has about 2,200 distinct CDR3 sequences, 17% seen once. These data belong to a study of spatial heterogeneity in lung cancer. CDR1 is MDHEN and CDR2 is SYDVKM in the germline V gene. The CDR3 runs 15 residues. V was cut by 8 bases and J by 7 bases, with 20 bases left in between. The receptor was derived from a male donor with early-stage non-small cell lung cancer. The genes are TRBV28 and TRBJ2-2; D assignment may be TRBD1 or TRBD2 (5 bases each). Sequencing was performed on PBMCs, taken at surgery. This CDR3 is CASRLVTGTGGELFF. CDR3 DNA: TGTGCCAGCCGCTTAGTTACGGGGACGGGCGGGGAGCTGTTTTTT.